Below are 27 T cell receptor beta chains sequenced from a single sample in a study of OX40 agonist ivuxolimab in advanced cancers. Data came from immunoSEQ multiplex PCR; TCRdb stores just in-frame clones and leaves some out. Here the sample spans roughly 20,000 clones, more than 80% being singletons. Source: CD4+ or CD8+ T cells sorted from blood, taken in a trial of the OX40 agonist ivuxolimab. These receptors were collected from an adult with an advanced solid tumor such as melanoma, head and neck, liver or kidney cancer.

This clone was recorded once. V gene TRBV10-2 combines with J gene TRBJ1-2; 7 positions agree with TRBD1. Trimming at V came to 2 bases and at J to 1 base, leaving 7 bases not matched to a gene. CDR3 length: 16 residues. From germline, CDR1 is WSHSY and CDR2 SAAADI. In DNA, the CDR3 is TGCGCCAGCAGTGAGAGTAGGGACAGAAATAACTATGGCTACACCTTC. Amino acid sequence: CASSESRDRNNYGYTF.

The chain is built from TRBV7-3 and TRBJ2-7; 7 bases are a match to TRBD1. This CDR3 is 14 amino acids long. Germline assignment: CDR1 SGHTA and CDR2 FQGTGA. With V trimmed by 5 bases and J by 3 bases, 7 bases remained unmatched. In DNA, the CDR3 is TGTGCCAGCAGCGCCGGGACAGTCTACTACGAGCAGTACTTC. Its translation: CASSAGTVYYEQYF.

The gene calls are TRBV29-1 and TRBJ1-2, with 8 bases that match TRBD1. The CDR3 is 15 amino acids. V lost 3 bases and J lost 2; bases outside the gene matches: 8. Germline V gene lookup returns CDR1 SQVTM and CDR2 ANQGSEA. The CDR3 nucleotides are TGCAGCGTTGACGCGACAGGGGACGTCAACTATGGCTACACCTTC. Its translation: CSVDATGDVNYGYTF.

This clone qualifies as medium-sized. V gene TRBV9 combines with J gene TRBJ1-2, with D tentatively TRBD1 (6 bases). V was cut by 0 bases and J by 7 bases, with 10 bases left in between. Germline values: CDR1 SGDLS, CDR2 YYNGEE. This CDR3 has 13 residues. CDR3 coding DNA: TGTGCCAGCAGCGTAGGAGGGGGTAGTGGCTACACCTTC. This encodes CASSVGGGSGYTF.

The chain carries TRBV7-3 and TRBJ2-3, with D tentatively TRBD1 (6 bases). This CDR3 has 15 amino acids. The germline V gene has CDR1 SGHTA and CDR2 FQGTGA. Trimming stripped 4 bases from V and 0 bases from J, with 11 bases between. The chain's CDR3 is CASSSGELSTDTQYF. The DNA of the CDR3 is TGTGCCAGCAGCTCAGGGGAGTTAAGCACAGATACGCAGTATTTT.

This clone is classed as medium-sized. The V and J genes are TRBV5-6 and TRBJ2-4; D gene ambiguous. Per germline, CDR1 SGHDT and CDR2 YYEEEE. V was cut by 3 bases and J by 0 bases, with 16 bases left in between. The CDR3 runs 17 residues. This chain's CDR3 is CASSSDGGSLAKNIQYF. For the CDR3, the DNA is TGTGCCAGCAGCTCGGACGGTGGATCTCTAGCCAAAAACATTCAGTACTTC.

The rearrangement uses TRBV7-8 and TRBJ1-5; D ambiguous. This CDR3 region has 14 residues. The germline V and J ends were trimmed by 5 bases and 4 bases, with 12 bases remaining between them. Germline assignment: CDR1 SGHVS and CDR2 FQNEAQ. The CDR3, as DNA: TGTGCCAGCAGCCCACTTGCCCGAAATCAGCCCCAGCATTTT. This encodes CASSPLARNQPQHF.

The genes are TRBV28 and TRBJ1-6; D gene ambiguous. With 5 bases removed from V and 12 bases from J, the gap between germline ends came to 11 bases. The CDR3 has 12 residues. The V gene's germline CDR1 is MDHEN and CDR2 SYDVKM. The CDR3 spells CASSPPRGPLHF. DNA of the CDR3: TGTGCCAGCAGTCCCCCAAGAGGACCCCTCCACTTT.

This clone was observed once. The genes are TRBV4-2 and TRBJ1-2; 9 bases map to TRBD1. Per germline, CDR1 LGHNA and CDR2 YNFKEQ. V shed 1 base, J shed 7 bases, and the junction held 7 bases outside the gene matches. This CDR3 contains 15 residues. CDR3 loop: CASSQVRDRDAGYTF. As DNA, the CDR3 is TGTGCCAGCAGCCAAGTTAGGGACAGGGACGCTGGCTACACCTTC.

The chain uses TRBV2 and TRBJ2-7; a possible D gene is TRBD1 (5 bases). V was trimmed by 9 bases and J by 5 bases, leaving 17 bases between them. CDR3 size: 13 residues. Germline V gene lookup returns CDR1 SNHLY and CDR2 FYNNEI. DNA of the CDR3: TGTGCCAGTCTGACAGACCCCCTAAACGAGCAGTACTTC. Its protein is CASLTDPLNEQYF.

This chain uses TRBV9 with TRBJ1-3; D perhaps matches TRBD1 (6 bases). The germline gives CDR1 SGDLS, CDR2 YYNGEE. This CDR3 region has 17 residues. V dropped 0 bases and J dropped 2 bases, with 15 bases sitting between them. CDR3: CASSVGGRGAAGNTIYF. CDR3 DNA: TGTGCCAGCAGCGTAGGTGGGAGGGGGGCGGCTGGAAACACCATATATTTT.

The chain carries TRBV29-1 and TRBJ2-2; a possible D gene is TRBD2 (5 bases). Germline loops: CDR1 SQVTM, CDR2 ANQGSEA. The V end lost 3 bases, the J end lost 3 bases, and 8 bases lay between the germline ends. CDR3 length: 13 residues. CDR3 DNA sequence: TGCAGCGTTGAGACGGGGTACACCGGGGAGCTGTTTTTT. Its protein product is CSVETGYTGELFF.

On this clone itself: Other DNA sequences in this sample translate to the same CDR3. The chain recombines TRBV30 with TRBJ2-1; 7 positions match TRBD2. The V gene end was trimmed by 0 bases and the J gene end by 7 bases; junction bases not matched to a gene: 6. The CDR3 length is 14 residues. In germline, CDR1 is GTSNPN, CDR2 SVGIG (reference sequence). The CDR3 is CAWSVTSPGNEQFF. CDR3 coding DNA: TGTGCCTGGAGTGTGACTAGCCCGGGGAATGAGCAGTTCTTC.

The J gene is TRBJ1-4, the V gene TRBV7-8, with D uncertain. With 5 bases removed from V and 0 bases from J, the gap between germline ends came to 10 bases. The length of the CDR3 is 15 residues. Germline CDR1 and CDR2: SGHVS and FQNEAQ. The CDR3 nucleotides read TGTGCCAGCAGCCCCTTTAAAGCAACTAATGAAAAACTGTTTTTT. It yields the protein CASSPFKATNEKLFF.

The CDR3 region has the DNA TGTGCCAGCAGCGCAGGCCATAGGCGGGAGGGGGGTATCAATGAGCAGTTCTTC. Translated, it gives CASSAGHRREGGINEQFF. The chain has TRBV9 and TRBJ2-1, with 9 bases aligning to TRBD2. V dropped 3 bases and J dropped 6; count of bases not matched to a gene: 16. The length of the CDR3 is 18 residues. The germline V gene encodes CDR1 SGDLS and CDR2 YYNGEE.

A few counts support this clone. This chain uses TRBV7-9 with TRBJ2-7, with TRBD2 identical over 8 bases. The germline gives CDR1 SEHNR, CDR2 FQNEAQ (reference sequence). This CDR3 spans 13 amino acids. Trimming at V came to 8 bases and at J to 6 bases, leaving 9 bases not matched to a gene. The CDR3 sequence: CASYGRGVGEQYF. The CDR3 DNA reads as TGTGCCAGCTACGGGAGGGGAGTAGGCGAGCAGTACTTC.

V is TRBV7-2 and J is TRBJ2-3; 9 bases agree with TRBD2. J gave up 1 base and V 2 bases, and 13 bases lay outside the gene matches. Germline CDR1 reads SGHTA; CDR2 reads FQGNSA. The CDR3 spans 19 residues. DNA for the CDR3: TGTGCCAGCAGCTTATTGTCCCCGGCGGGAGGGCCTGGCACAGATACGCAGTATTTT. This codes for CASSLLSPAGGPGTDTQYF.

V is TRBV29-1 and J is TRBJ2-1; D unresolved. Germline values: CDR1 SQVTM, CDR2 ANQGSEA. Trimming took 5 bases from V and 2 from J, leaving 10 bases between them. The CDR3 loop spans 13 amino acids. The CDR3 loop is CSVRSRTYNEQFF. Written as DNA, the CDR3 is TGCAGCGTTCGAAGCCGCACCTACAATGAGCAGTTCTTC.

CDR3 DNA sequence: TGTGCCTGGTCTCGGGACGGCCAAGAGACCCAGTACTTC. Translated: CAWSRDGQETQYF. V and J are TRBV30 and TRBJ2-5; D is possibly TRBD1 or TRBD2 (5 bases each). Trimming took off 5 bases at V and 1 base at J, with 11 bases between the two ends. The CDR3 is 13 residues long. The germline V gene encodes CDR1 GTSNPN and CDR2 SVGIG (reference sequence).

This clone is deemed medium-sized (0.01 to 0.1%). The chain employs TRBV27 and TRBJ1-2; D ambiguous. The germline V gene has CDR1 MNHEY and CDR2 SMNVEV (reference sequence). The CDR3 runs 15 residues. Between the trimmed V and J ends, which lost 4 bases and 2 bases, there was a span of 14 bases. CDR3 amino acids: CASSSDGVGNYGYTF. In DNA form, the CDR3 reads TGTGCCAGCAGTTCAGACGGGGTAGGGAACTATGGCTACACCTTC.

The CDR3: CASSWGLPSGNTIYF. In DNA, the CDR3 is TGTGCCAGCAGTTGGGGTCTCCCCTCTGGAAACACCATATATTTT. The gene calls are TRBV28 and TRBJ1-3; D gene ambiguous. Germline values: CDR1 MDHEN, CDR2 SYDVKM. V lost 4 bases, J lost 0 bases, and 10 bases lay in between. The CDR3 extends over 15 amino acids.

The sample holds one count of this clone. V usage is TRBV5-4 and J usage is TRBJ2-1, with D tentatively TRBD1 (6 bases). The CDR3 extends over 14 amino acids. CDR1 is SGHNT, CDR2 YYREEE, per germline (reference sequence). V shed 4 bases and J shed 5 bases, with 13 bases lying between them. The CDR3 nucleotides read TGTGCCAGCAGCATGTACACAGGGAACAATGAGCAGTTCTTC. It is translated as CASSMYTGNNEQFF.

The V call is TRBV6-6, the J call TRBJ1-5, with no clear D. The V gene lost 4 bases and the J gene lost 4 bases, with 8 bases spanning the gap. The CDR3 spans 13 residues. Germline CDR1 and CDR2: MNHNY and SVGAGI (reference sequence). CDR3 sequence reads: CASSWELNQPQHF. As DNA, the CDR3 is TGTGCCAGCAGTTGGGAGCTTAATCAGCCCCAGCATTTT.

The J gene is TRBJ1-5, the V gene TRBV27; D is unresolved. Trimming left V 6 bases short and J 3 bases short, with 12 bases between. CDR1 is MNHEY and CDR2 is SMNVEV in the germline V gene (reference sequence). The CDR3 totals 14 residues. The CDR3 sequence: CASSDRVINQPQHF. DNA of the CDR3: TGTGCCAGCAGCGACCGGGTGATCAATCAGCCCCAGCATTTT.

This clone was recorded a few times. The V and J genes are TRBV7-2 and TRBJ2-1, with 11 nucleotides matching TRBD2. The CDR3 is made up of 15 amino acids. Germline lookup yields CDR1 SGHTA and CDR2 FQGNSA. V lost 5 bases, J lost 4 bases, and 4 bases stayed unmatched. The CDR3 sequence: CASSMLAGGYNEQFF. CDR3 nucleotides: TGTGCCAGCAGCATGCTAGCGGGGGGTTACAATGAGCAGTTCTTC.

The chain combines TRBV2 with TRBJ2-6; D is undetermined. Germline V gives CDR1 SNHLY, CDR2 FYNNEI. The CDR3 length is 15 residues. Trimming cost V 1 base and J 0 bases, with 4 bases left between them. DNA of the CDR3: TGTGCCAGCAGTGAAGTGTTCTCTGGGGCCAACGTCCTGACTTTC. Amino acids: CASSEVFSGANVLTF.

The rearrangement uses TRBV7-9 and TRBJ1-1, with D hard to call. The CDR3 runs 12 residues. Trimming shortened V by 1 base and J by 10 bases, and 10 bases separated the two germline ends. CDR1 and CDR2 (germline): SEHNR, FQNEAQ (reference sequence). CDR3 residues: CASSLETPGAFF. DNA for the CDR3: TGTGCCAGCAGCTTAGAGACCCCGGGAGCTTTCTTT.